The 27 T cell receptor beta chains presented below share a single source sample, sequenced in a study of patients and donors after allogeneic stem cell transplantation. TCRdb reprocessed the RT-PCR reads via MiXCR and lists one record per CDR3 protein. The data contain around 31,000 distinct CDR3 sequences, around 6.8% of them singletons. Sequenced material: blood, either unsorted or a sorted T cell fraction (not recorded which). The receptor source for this set is a human donor who was either an allogeneic HSCT recipient or a stem cell or donor lymphocyte infusion donor (not recorded which). It is not recorded whose cells these are; they may come from a transplant donor.

This clonotype showed up many times. The chain is built from TRBV12-3 or TRBV12-4 and TRBJ2-7; perhaps TRBD2 as D (5 bases). The V end was cut by 1 base, the J end by 3 bases, with 7 bases between. The CDR3 runs 13 residues. CDR3 nucleotide sequence: TGTGCCAGCAGTTTAGGGAGGTACTACGAGCAGTACTTC. Amino acids: CASSLGRYYEQYF.

This clonotype was seen repeatedly, ten times or more. The gene calls are TRBV28 and TRBJ1-1; 8 bases are shared with TRBD1. Germline assignment: CDR1 MDHEN and CDR2 SYDVKM. V lost 7 bases to trimming and J lost 0 bases; unmatched junction nucleotides: 7. CDR3 length: 15 amino acids. This CDR3 is CASKLSGQVNTEAFF. CDR3 sequence (DNA): TGTGCCAGCAAACTTTCGGGACAGGTGAACACTGAAGCTTTCTTT.

This clonotype has ten or more counts. The chain combines TRBV24-1 with TRBJ2-3; 7 nucleotides agree with TRBD2. The CDR3 extends over 15 amino acids. The V segment lost 3 bases and the J segment 2 bases; nucleotides outside the gene matches: 4. Germline V gene sequence: CDR1 KGHDR, CDR2 SFDVKD. CDR3 coding DNA: TGTGCCACCAGTGATACGGGGACTAACACAGATACGCAGTATTTT. The encoded protein is CATSDTGTNTDTQYF.

Many counts were recorded for this clonotype. This chain links TRBV27 with TRBJ1-5, with 7 bases that match TRBD1. CDR1 is MNHEY, CDR2 SMNVEV, per germline (reference sequence). Losses at the gene ends were 6 bases for V and 6 bases for J; bases not matched to a gene: 11. The CDR3 sequence is 15 residues long. Here the CDR3 DNA reads TGTGCCAGCAGCCCCCGGCGGGACAGAAGTCAGCCCCAGCATTTT. Amino acid sequence: CASSPRRDRSQPQHF.

The V and J genes are TRBV7-6 and TRBJ2-2; 12 bases are a match to TRBD2. CDR3 size: 16 residues. The J segment lost 3 bases and the V segment lost 4 bases, leaving 3 bases of the junction unmatched. Germline-derived CDR1 and CDR2 are SGHVS and FNYEAQ. DNA for the CDR3: TGTGCCAGCAGCTCGGGACTAGCGGGTGACACCGGGGAGCTGTTTTTT. This codes for CASSSGLAGDTGELFF.

This chain links TRBV5-1 with TRBJ2-7; 7 nucleotides line up with TRBD1. In germline, CDR1 is SGHRS, CDR2 YFSETQ. The trim removed 3 bases at V and 6 bases at J, leaving 6 bases unmatched. This CDR3 is built from 13 residues. CDR3 nucleotide sequence: TGCGCCAGCAGCTCTGCTCACAGGGGCGAGCAGTACTTC. It codes for CASSSAHRGEQYF.

Concerning this clonotype itself: This may stem from a read error, because a much larger clone lies one nucleotide away. This chain connects TRBV25-1 to TRBJ1-2; no firm D call. This CDR3 has 14 amino acids. Trimming removed 6 bases from V and 5 bases from J, with 16 bases in between. The germline V gene encodes CDR1 MGHDK and CDR2 SYGVNS. CDR3 sequence: CASREGNGGYGYTF. In DNA, the CDR3 is TGTGCCAGCAGAGAAGGGAACGGAGGTTATGGCTACACCTTC.

The chain links TRBV10-3 to TRBJ2-2; TRBD2 aligns across 14 bases. The CDR3 loop spans 19 amino acids. CDR1 is ENHRY and CDR2 is SYGVKD in the germline V gene. The ends lost 4 bases at V and 5 bases at J; junction bases unmatched: 12. This CDR3 reads CAISAKQTSGRARTGELFF. DNA for the CDR3: TGTGCCATCAGTGCAAAACAGACTAGCGGGAGGGCCCGGACCGGGGAGCTGTTTTTT.

This clonotype showed up many times. This rearrangement joins TRBV11-2 to TRBJ1-1; D is undetermined. Deletions cut 0 bases from V and 11 bases from J, with 13 bases between. The CDR3 runs to 13 residues. The germline V gene has CDR1 SGHAT and CDR2 FQNNGV. CDR3 sequence: CASSLDRKWSAFF. CDR3 in DNA: TGTGCCAGCAGCTTAGATCGTAAGTGGAGCGCTTTCTTT.

This clonotype was counted at least ten times. This chain links TRBV28 with TRBJ2-4; D remains unclear. The CDR3 consists of 13 residues. V was pared by 6 bases and J by 0 bases, with 6 bases between. Germline V lookup: CDR1 MDHEN, CDR2 SYDVKM. In nucleotides, the CDR3 is TGTGCCAGCAGAGAGGTAGCCAAAAACATTCAGTACTTC. Protein sequence: CASREVAKNIQYF. Full variable domain (missing parts from reference TRBV28 and TRBJ2-4): DVKVTQSSRYLVKRTGEKVFLECVQDMDHENMFWYRQDPGLGLRLIYFSYDVKMKEKGDIPEGYSVSREKKERFSLILESASTNQTSMYLCASREVAKNIQYFGAGTRLSVL.

This chain connects TRBV7-9 to TRBJ2-7; no reliable D call. The CDR3 spans 13 residues. V lost 5 bases, J lost 6 bases, and 14 bases lay in between. Per germline, CDR1 SEHNR and CDR2 FQNEAQ (reference sequence). For the CDR3, the DNA is TGTGCCAGCAGCCGCCCGCCTATACGCGAGCAGTACTTC. Protein sequence: CASSRPPIREQYF.

In this sample, this clonotype turned up a few times. The CDR3 reads CASSLGAYEKLFF. The CDR3 bases are TGCGCCAGCAGCTTGGGGGCTTATGAAAAACTGTTTTTT. The chain combines TRBV5-1 with TRBJ1-4; no clear D. The CDR3 has 13 amino acids. Trimming took off 0 bases at V and 6 bases at J, with 6 bases between the two ends. Germline loops: CDR1 SGHRS, CDR2 YFSETQ.

The gene calls are TRBV28 and TRBJ1-4; perhaps TRBD1 as D (6 bases). Germline loops: CDR1 MDHEN, CDR2 SYDVKM. The CDR3 has 16 amino acids. The germline V and J ends were trimmed by 7 bases and 7 bases, with 22 bases remaining between them. The CDR3 reads CASNLLQGGRSEKLFF. The CDR3 coding sequence is TGTGCCAGCAACCTACTCCAAGGGGGAAGGAGTGAAAAACTGTTTTTT.

V and J are TRBV11-2 and TRBJ2-5; no clear D gene. V gave up 1 base and J gave up 2 bases, with 14 bases separating them. Germline values: CDR1 SGHAT, CDR2 FQNNGV. The CDR3 totals 16 residues. The CDR3 protein is CASSLVSAFSQETQYF. Written as DNA, the CDR3 is TGTGCCAGCAGCTTAGTGTCGGCATTTTCACAAGAGACCCAGTACTTC.

As for this clonotype: A much larger clone differs from this one at a single base, so this may be a read error. The chain employs TRBV6-2 or TRBV6-3 and TRBJ2-1; no definite D call. V was cut by 9 bases and J by 3 bases, with 12 bases left in between. CDR1 and CDR2 (germline): MNHEY, SVGEGT. This CDR3 region has 13 residues. The chain's CDR3 is CARSRPVYNEQFF. As DNA, the CDR3 is TGTGCCAGGAGTCGGCCAGTCTACAATGAGCAGTTCTTC.

This clonotype appeared a few times. V gene TRBV19 combines with J gene TRBJ2-1, with 11 bases matching TRBD2. Germline CDR1 is LNHDA and CDR2 is SQIVND (reference sequence). The CDR3 sequence is 16 residues long. The trim removed 4 bases at V and 7 bases at J, leaving 9 bases unmatched. The CDR3: CASSNQGTSGENEQFF. CDR3 DNA: TGTGCCAGTAGTAACCAGGGGACTAGCGGAGAGAATGAGCAGTTCTTC. Full variable domain (outside the CDR3, taken from reference TRBV19 and TRBJ2-1): DGGITQSPKYLFRKEGQNVTLSCEQNLNHDAMYWYRQDPGQGLRLIYYSQIVNDFQKGDIAEGYSVSREKKESFPLTVTSAQKNPTAFYLCASSNQGTSGENEQFFGPGTRLTVL.

The rearrangement links TRBV6-5 to TRBJ2-2; 8 bases map to TRBD2. Looked up from germline, CDR1 is MNHEY and CDR2 is SVGAGI. V dropped 5 bases and J dropped 5; count of bases not matched to a gene: 7. This CDR3 has 15 amino acids. In nucleotides, the CDR3 is TGTGCCAGCAGTCCACCACTAGCGGCGACCGGGGAGCTGTTTTTT. Residues: CASSPPLAATGELFF.

This clonotype occurred a few times. This chain connects TRBV5-4 to TRBJ2-1; perhaps TRBD1 as D (5 bases). From germline, CDR1 is SGHNT and CDR2 YYREEE (reference sequence). This CDR3 spans 14 amino acids. The germline V and J ends were trimmed by 1 base and 2 bases, with 7 bases remaining between them. This CDR3 is CASSLQGTYNEQFF. The CDR3, as DNA: TGTGCCAGCAGCTTGCAGGGTACCTACAATGAGCAGTTCTTC.

This clonotype occurred many times. The chain links TRBV2 to TRBJ1-3, with 7 bases matching TRBD1. With 8 bases clipped from V and 3 bases from J, the junction kept 7 bases outside the gene matches. Germline V CDR1 and CDR2: SNHLY, FYNNEI. CDR3 length: 14 amino acids. CDR3 protein: CASSRGRSGNTIYF. CDR3 sequence (DNA): TGTGCCAGCTCTAGGGGGCGGAGTGGAAACACCATATATTTT. Full variable domain (missing parts from reference TRBV2 and TRBJ1-3): EPEVTQTPSHQVTQMGQEVILRCVPISNHLYFYWYRQILGQKVEFLVSFYNNEISEKSEIFDDQFSVERPDGSNFTLKIRSTKLEDSAMYFCASSRGRSGNTIYFGEGSWLTVV.

The chain joins TRBV20-1 to TRBJ2-4; D is possibly TRBD2 (5 bases). The germline V and J ends were trimmed by 3 bases and 0 bases, with 6 bases remaining between them. This CDR3 is 13 amino acids long. Per germline, CDR1 DFQATT and CDR2 SNEGSKA (reference sequence). CDR3 nucleotide sequence: TGCAGTGCTAGCGGGGTAGCCAAAAACATTCAGTACTTC. This sequence encodes CSASGVAKNIQYF.

In the case of this clonotype: A read error is possible here, since a much larger clone lies one base away. The chain couples TRBV18 to TRBJ1-6; no clear D gene. CDR3 length: 13 amino acids. In germline, CDR1 is KGHSH, CDR2 LQKENI. CDR3 loop: CASSQGTTSPLLF. In DNA, the CDR3 is TGTGCCAGCTCACAGGGTACTACTTCACCCCTCCTCTTT.

For this clonotype: A read error may be the cause here, since a much bigger clone is one base away. CDR3 loop: CAFTTDAGAGGYTF. The CDR3 region has the DNA TGTGCCTTCACGACGGACGCCGGGGCGGGTGGCTACACCTTC. The V gene is TRBV10-3, the J gene TRBJ1-2; TRBD1 might be the D (5 bases). V was pared by 11 bases and J by 7 bases, with 23 bases between. CDR3 length: 14 residues. Germline V lookup: CDR1 ENHRY, CDR2 SYGVKD.

This clonotype was observed a few times. V gene TRBV6-4 combines with J gene TRBJ2-1; the D is unclear. Per germline, CDR1 MRHNA and CDR2 SNTAGT. This CDR3 spans 15 amino acids. V lost 2 bases and J 0 bases, leaving 8 bases between the germline ends. The CDR3 sequence: CASSDMASSYNEQFF. As DNA, the CDR3 is TGTGCCAGCAGTGACATGGCAAGCTCCTACAATGAGCAGTTCTTC.

This clonotype was seen a handful of times. The chain links TRBV7-9 to TRBJ1-5; TRBD1 is a possible D gene (5 bases). CDR1 and CDR2 from the germline V gene are SEHNR and FQNEAQ (reference sequence). This CDR3 spans 13 amino acids. With 1 base removed from V and 6 bases from J, the gap between germline ends came to 7 bases. The CDR3 loop is CASSLGGSQPQHF. Written as DNA, the CDR3 is TGTGCCAGCAGCTTAGGGGGGAGTCAGCCCCAGCATTTT.

In this sample, this clonotype turned up many times. This chain joins TRBV19 and TRBJ1-5; the D is unclear. The CDR3 runs to 15 residues. Germline values: CDR1 LNHDA, CDR2 SQIVND (reference sequence). The V gene lost 3 bases and the J gene lost 1 base, with 10 bases spanning the gap. CDR3 coding DNA: TGTGCCAGTAGTATGGGGAGTAACAGCAATCAGCCCCAGCATTTT. Protein product: CASSMGSNSNQPQHF. The complete variable domain, with remaining parts taken from reference TRBV19 and TRBJ1-5, reads DGGITQSPKYLFRKEGQNVTLSCEQNLNHDAMYWYRQDPGQGLRLIYYSQIVNDFQKGDIAEGYSVSREKKESFPLTVTSAQKNPTAFYLCASSMGSNSNQPQHFGDGTRLSIL.

This clonotype was detected many times. As DNA, the CDR3 is TGTGCCAGCAGCTGGACAGGGGAGGGCAATCAGCCCCAGCATTTT. Translation gives CASSWTGEGNQPQHF. The chain carries TRBV7-9 and TRBJ1-5; 9 positions agree with TRBD1. The CDR3 sequence is 15 residues long. In germline, CDR1 is SEHNR, CDR2 FQNEAQ (reference sequence). Trimming removed 4 bases from V and 2 bases from J; junction bases left unmatched: 3.

This clonotype appeared many times. The V and J genes are TRBV7-2 and TRBJ1-5, with a possible D match to TRBD1 (5 bases). The CDR3 runs 15 residues. V was cut by 2 bases and J by 6 bases, with 14 bases left in between. Per germline, CDR1 SGHTA and CDR2 FQGNSA. Written as DNA, the CDR3 is TGTGCCAGCAGCTTAATCCGGGGGTACGGTCAGCCCCAGCATTTT. Translated, it gives CASSLIRGYGQPQHF.